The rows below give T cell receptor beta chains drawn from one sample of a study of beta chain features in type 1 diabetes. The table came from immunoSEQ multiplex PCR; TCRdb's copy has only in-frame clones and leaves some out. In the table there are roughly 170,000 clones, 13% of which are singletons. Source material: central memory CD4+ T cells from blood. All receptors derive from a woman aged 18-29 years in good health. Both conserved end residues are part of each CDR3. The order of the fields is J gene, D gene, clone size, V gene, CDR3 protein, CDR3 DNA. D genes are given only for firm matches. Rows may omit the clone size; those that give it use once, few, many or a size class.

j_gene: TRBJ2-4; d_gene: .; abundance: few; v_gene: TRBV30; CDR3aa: CAWSPTEYLAKNIQYF; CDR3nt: TGTGCCTGGAGCCCCACCGAGTATCTAGCCAAAAACATTCAGTACTTC
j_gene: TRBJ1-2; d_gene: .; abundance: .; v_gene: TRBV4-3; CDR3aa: CASSPSGQAPRGYTF; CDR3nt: TGCGCCAGCAGCCCGTCAGGGCAGGCTCCCAGAGGCTACACCTTC
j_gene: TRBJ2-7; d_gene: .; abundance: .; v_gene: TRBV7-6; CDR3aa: CASSLAWAQGEQYF; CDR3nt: TGTGCCAGCAGCTTAGCTTGGGCACAGGGCGAGCAGTACTTC
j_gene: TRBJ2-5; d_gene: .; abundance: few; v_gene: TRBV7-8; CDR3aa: CASSPSQETQYF; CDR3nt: TGTGCCAGCAGCCCCTCCCAAGAGACCCAGTACTTC
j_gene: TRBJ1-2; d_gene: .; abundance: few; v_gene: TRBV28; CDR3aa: CASSLTGAGVYTF; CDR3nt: TGTGCCAGCAGTTTAACGGGAGCCGGGGTCTACACCTTC
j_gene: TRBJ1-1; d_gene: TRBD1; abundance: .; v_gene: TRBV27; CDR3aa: CASRYRQGYTEAFF; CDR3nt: TGTGCCAGCAGGTACAGACAGGGATACACTGAAGCTTTCTTT
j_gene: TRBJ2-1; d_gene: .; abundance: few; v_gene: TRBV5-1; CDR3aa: CASSFPLARNEQFF; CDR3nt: TGCGCCAGCAGCTTCCCCCTAGCGAGAAATGAGCAGTTCTTC
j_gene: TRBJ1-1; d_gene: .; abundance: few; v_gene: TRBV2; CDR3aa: CASRQDGGVTEAFF; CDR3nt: TGTGCCAGCAGGCAAGACGGGGGGGTCACTGAAGCTTTCTTT
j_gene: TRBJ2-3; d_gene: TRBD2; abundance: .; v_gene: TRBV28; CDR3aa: CASSPARGREGLDTQYF; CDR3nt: TGTGCCAGCAGCCCAGCTAGAGGGCGGGAGGGCCTAGATACGCAGTATTTT
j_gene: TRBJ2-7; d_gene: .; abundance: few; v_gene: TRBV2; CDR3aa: CASDSGPGEQYF; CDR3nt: TGTGCCAGCGACAGTGGCCCTGGCGAGCAGTACTTC
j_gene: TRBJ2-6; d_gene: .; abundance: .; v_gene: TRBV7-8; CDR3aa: CASSPTPGGANVLTF; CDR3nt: TGTGCCAGCAGCCCAACCCCAGGGGGGGCCAACGTCCTGACTTTC
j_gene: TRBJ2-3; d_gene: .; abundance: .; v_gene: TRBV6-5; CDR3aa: CASSLYPGDTQYF; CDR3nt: TGTGCCAGCAGTCTCTACCCTGGTGATACGCAGTATTTT
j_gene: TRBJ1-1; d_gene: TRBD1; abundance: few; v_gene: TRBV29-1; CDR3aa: CSAKPNTGGTEAFF; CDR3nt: TGCAGCGCCAAACCCAATACAGGGGGCACTGAAGCTTTCTTT
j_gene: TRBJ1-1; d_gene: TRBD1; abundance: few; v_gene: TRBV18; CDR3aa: CASSPYLTGVTEAFF; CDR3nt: TGTGCCAGCTCACCTTACTTAACAGGGGTCACTGAAGCTTTCTTT
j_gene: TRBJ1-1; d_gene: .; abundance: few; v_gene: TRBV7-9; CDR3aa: CASSFWGDTEAFF; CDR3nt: TGTGCCAGCAGCTTTTGGGGGGACACTGAAGCTTTCTTT
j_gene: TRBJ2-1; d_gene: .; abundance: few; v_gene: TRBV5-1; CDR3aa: CASSLITGAYNEQFF; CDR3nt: TGCGCCAGCAGCCTGATAACCGGGGCCTACAATGAGCAGTTCTTC
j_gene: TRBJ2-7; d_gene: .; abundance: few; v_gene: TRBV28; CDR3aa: CASTPSAVSSYEQYF; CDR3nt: TGTGCCAGCACTCCCTCGGCGGTTAGCTCCTACGAGCAGTACTTC
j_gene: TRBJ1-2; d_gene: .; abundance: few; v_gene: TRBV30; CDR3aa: CAWSVSSTTNYGYTF; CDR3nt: TGTGCCTGGAGTGTATCTAGTACTACTAACTATGGCTACACCTTC
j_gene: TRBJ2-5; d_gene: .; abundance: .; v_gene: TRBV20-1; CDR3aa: CSAAGETQYF; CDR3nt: TGCAGTGCGGCGGGGGAGACCCAGTACTTC
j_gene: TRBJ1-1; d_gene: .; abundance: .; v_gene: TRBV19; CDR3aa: CASSTLQGNTEAFF; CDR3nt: TGTGCCAGTAGTACCCTGCAGGGGAACACTGAAGCTTTCTTT
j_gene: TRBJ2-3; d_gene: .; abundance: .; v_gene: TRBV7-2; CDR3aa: CASSLEPGTDTQYF; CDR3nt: TGTGCCAGCAGCTTAGAACCGGGCACAGATACGCAGTATTTT
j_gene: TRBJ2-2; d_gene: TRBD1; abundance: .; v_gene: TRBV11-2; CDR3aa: CASSLIGQGTGELFF; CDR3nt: TGTGCCAGCAGCTTGATAGGACAGGGGACCGGGGAGCTGTTTTTT